These 25 T cell receptor delta chains were all obtained from the same sample, sequenced in a study of gamma-delta T cells after stem cell transplantation. TCRdb re-called clones from the RT-PCR reads using CATT. The sample has over 1,000 delta-chain clones, roughly 9.7% seen once; the top ten hold nearly 45%. The sample was gamma-delta T cells. The receptors were sampled from a human donor. It is not recorded whose cells these are; they may come from a transplant donor.

About this clone: A read error likely explains why the TCRdb protein, taken from a much larger clone, differs from this DNA's translation at residue 9; the protein shown is translated from the DNA. The chain has TRDV2 and TRDJ1; TRDD3 matches 10 bases. CDR3 length: 16 amino acids. In germline, CDR1 is GEAIGNYY, CDR2 EKD. Losses at the gene ends were 3 bases for V and 2 bases for J; bases not matched to a gene: 8. The CDR3 nucleotides are TGTGCCTGTGACTTACTGGGGGATCCGGAGACCGATAAACTCATCTTT. Protein: CACDLLGDPETDKLIF.

To note about this clone: With a much larger clone just one base away, this may be a read error. This chain uses TRDV2 with TRDJ1; TRDD3 might be the D (10 bases). V dropped 3 bases and J dropped 3 bases, with 31 bases sitting between them. CDR1 is GEAIGNYY and CDR2 is EKD in the germline V gene. CDR3 length: 20 residues. The CDR3 DNA sequence: TGTGCCTGTGACCGCCTTCCTACGTCAATGGGGGATACAGGGGCCGATAAACTCATCTTT. Amino acid sequence: CACDRLPTSMGDTGADKLIF.

Notes on this clone: TCRdb pairs this DNA with a much larger clone's protein that differs at residue 7, likely a read error; the protein shown was translated from the DNA. This chain uses TRDV2 with TRDJ1, with D possibly matching TRDD3 (5 bases). Germline V lookup: CDR1 GEAIGNYY, CDR2 EKD. With 4 bases removed from V and 1 base from J, the gap between germline ends came to 24 bases. The CDR3 runs to 18 residues. DNA for the CDR3: TGTGCCTGTGAGCCTATGCCCAATACAGGGATCAGCACCGATAAACTCATCTTT. It yields the protein CACEPMPNTGISTDKLIF.

Relative to its sample, this clone is medium-sized. This is likely an artifact of a read error, given a far larger clone one base away. The chain joins TRDV2 to TRDJ1; 12 bases match TRDD3. The germline CDR1 and CDR2 sequences are GEAIGNYY and EKD. V dropped 3 bases and J dropped 2; count of bases not matched to a gene: 6. The CDR3 extends over 16 amino acids. The CDR3 DNA sequence: TGTGCCTGTGACGCATTCCTGGGGGATACGACCGATAAACTCATCTTT. Translating it yields CACDAFLGDTTDKLIF.

In its sample, this clone is large. This CDR3 is also generated by other DNA sequences in the sample. V usage is TRDV2 and J usage is TRDJ1; D tentatively reads TRDD2 or TRDD3 (5 bases each). The V end lost 5 bases, the J end lost 3 bases, and 12 bases lay between the germline ends. This CDR3 contains 13 residues. CDR1 and CDR2 (germline): GEAIGNYY, EKD. CDR3 nucleotides: TGTGCCTGTGTATCCCTACTGGCCGATAAACTCATCTTT. This codes for CACVSLLADKLIF.

Points on this clone: One base separates it from a far larger clone, so it is likely a read error. Within the sample, other DNA sequences also encode this same CDR3. This chain joins TRDV2 and TRDJ1, with 10 bases identical to TRDD3. V gave up 4 bases and J gave up 7 bases; unmatched junction bases: 5. The V gene's germline CDR1 is GEAIGNYY and CDR2 EKD. This CDR3 is built from 13 residues. CDR3 coding DNA: TGTGCCTGTGATCCACTGGGGGATGGTAAACTCATCTTT. Translation: CACDPLGDGKLIF.

As for this clone: TCRdb gives a protein that differs at residue 15 from what the DNA encodes, so the protein here is translated from the DNA. This chain joins TRDV2 and TRDJ1, with 8 positions matching TRDD3. The CDR3 is 18 residues long. Germline assignment: CDR1 GEAIGNYY and CDR2 EKD. The CDR3 here is CACDPVLGALLSPDELIF. CDR3 in DNA: TGTGCCTGTGACCCCGTACTGGGGGCCCTACTTAGTCCCGATGAACTCATCTTT.

A note on this clone: Compared with germline, one end of the junction differs, possibly owing to a read error. Other DNA sequences in this sample translate to the same CDR3. V gene TRDV2 combines with J gene TRDJ3; TRDD3 matches 8 bases. CDR1 is GEAIGNYY, CDR2 EKD, per germline. CDR3 size: 18 residues. The CDR3 loop reads CACDTAGGSSWDTRQMFF. CDR3 DNA: TGCGCCTGTGACACGGCTGGGGGAAGCTCCTGGGACACCCGACAGATGTTTTTC.

By share of the sample, this clone is medium-sized. A far bigger clonotype differs at one base, so this is likely a read error. The rearrangement uses TRDV2 and TRDJ1, with TRDD3 matching 13 bases. The V segment lost 3 bases and the J segment 6 bases; nucleotides outside the gene matches: 9. The germline V gene encodes CDR1 GEAIGNYY and CDR2 EKD. The CDR3 length is 16 residues. CDR3 protein: CACDALLGDTTYKLIF. The CDR3 nucleotides read TGTGCCTGTGACGCATTACTGGGGGATACGACCTATAAACTCATCTTT.

This clone was observed a few times. Compared with germline, one end of the junction differs, possibly owing to a read error. The chain combines TRDV2 with TRDJ1; the match to TRDD2 covers 9 bases. The CDR3 has 20 residues. Germline CDR1 GEAIGNYY, CDR2 EKD. CDR3 in amino acids: CACDLLPTSMVYTVSDTLIF. CDR3 DNA sequence: TGTGCCTGTGACCTCCTTCCTACGTCAATGGTGTATACAGTTTCCGATACACTCATCTTT.

Of note for this clone: This may arise from a read error, as a much more abundant clone is one base away. The V and J genes are TRDV2 and TRDJ1, with D uncertain. This CDR3 contains 19 residues. The germline V gene encodes CDR1 GEAIGNYY and CDR2 EKD. V was shortened by 3 bases and J by 2 bases, with 27 bases between the two germline ends. The CDR3 region is CACDSCGPSTGLETDKLIF. The CDR3 DNA reads as TGTGCCTGTGACTCGTGTGGTCCCTCGACGGGGTTAGAGACCGATAAACTCATCTTT.

Note on this clone: At residue 5, the DNA translation does not agree with TCRdb's protein; the protein displayed here is the one encoded by the DNA. The chain employs TRDV2 and TRDJ1; 13 nucleotides align to TRDD3. The J segment lost 2 bases and the V segment lost 4 bases, leaving 12 bases of the junction unmatched. Germline V gene data show CDR1 as GEAIGNYY and CDR2 as EKD. The CDR3 runs to 18 residues. In nucleotides, the CDR3 is TGTGCCTGTGATATCATTCAAACTGGGGGATACGCTACCGATAAACTCATCTTT. It specifies CACDIIQTGGYATDKLIF.

This clone occurred a few times. TCRdb's listed protein matches a much larger clone and diverges from this DNA's translation at residue 9, likely through a read error; the protein shown comes from the DNA. The chain recombines TRDV2 with TRDJ1, with 9 bases matching TRDD3. V lost 4 bases and J lost 3; bases outside the gene matches: 17. Germline V gives CDR1 GEAIGNYY, CDR2 EKD. The CDR3 has 18 residues. CDR3 sequence (DNA): TGTGCCTGTGATAGCCTTCAAACTAGGGGATACGCTCCCGATAAACTCATCTTT. This encodes CACDSLQTRGYAPDKLIF.

This clone qualifies as medium-sized. The chain links TRDV2 to TRDJ3; weak D call: TRDD3 (6 bases). V was shortened by 3 bases and J by 0 bases, with 17 bases between the two germline ends. CDR1 is GEAIGNYY and CDR2 is EKD in the germline V gene. The CDR3 covers 19 residues. CDR3 amino acids: CACDSVGVNSSWDTRQMFF. The CDR3 DNA sequence: TGTGCCTGTGACTCCGTGGGGGTCAATAGCTCCTGGGACACCCGACAGATGTTTTTC.

This clone was detected only a few times. One end of the junction fails to match germline, which may point to a read error. The chain joins TRDV2 to TRDJ3; D is ambiguous. This CDR3 comprises 21 residues. Germline V gene lookup returns CDR1 GEAIGNYY and CDR2 EKD. CDR3 in DNA: TGTGCCTGTGACACTCTCAAAGTCCTGGTGGAATACTCCTGTGACACCCGACAGATGTTTTTC. Amino acids: CACDTLKVLVEYSCDTRQMFF.

This clone turned up a few times. The protein given in TCRdb and the translation of the DNA differ at residue 5, and the sequence presented here derives from the DNA. This rearrangement joins TRDV2 to TRDJ1; 13 nucleotides align to TRDD3. This CDR3 spans 18 amino acids. V was clipped by 3 bases and J by 3 bases; unmatched bases: 12. Germline V gives CDR1 GEAIGNYY, CDR2 EKD. DNA for the CDR3: TGTGCCTGTGACGCCCTTCCCACTGGGGGATACGGGGCCGATAAACTCATCTTT. Translated, it gives CACDALPTGGYGADKLIF.

This clone was found a few times. This is likely an artifact of a read error, given a far larger clone one base away. The V and J genes are TRDV2 and TRDJ1, with a weak D call TRDD3 (8 bases). The V and J ends lost 0 bases and 9 bases respectively, with 34 bases between them. CDR1 GEAIGNYY and CDR2 EKD come from the germline V gene. CDR3 length equals 20 residues. In nucleotides, the CDR3 is TGTGCCTGTGACACCCTCCCTTCCTTGGGGGATCCTTCTGTAACCGAAGAACTCATCTTT. Amino acid sequence: CACDTLPSLGDPSVTEELIF.

CDR3 coding DNA: TGTGCCTGTGACACCTTCCCCCGTACTGGGGACCCGCTCTCCTGGGACACCCGACAGATGTTTTTC. This sequence encodes CACDTFPRTGDPLSWDTRQMFF. The chain is built from TRDV2 and TRDJ3; 7 bases are shared with TRDD3. Per the germline V gene, CDR1 is GEAIGNYY and CDR2 is EKD. The ends lost 0 bases at V and 0 bases at J; junction bases unmatched: 16. This CDR3 region has 22 residues.

In regard to this clone: The amino acid sequence in TCRdb belongs to a much larger clone and departs from this DNA's translation at residue 6, likely a sequencing read error; the sequence shown is translated from the DNA. The chain uses TRDV2 and TRDJ1, with 10 bases that match TRDD3. V shed 3 bases, J shed 2 bases, and the junction held 8 bases outside the gene matches. Germline V gene sequence: CDR1 GEAIGNYY, CDR2 EKD. This CDR3 has 16 residues. CDR3 bases: TGTGCCTGTGACTTACGGGGGGATACGGAGACCGATAAACTCATCTTT. This translates into CACDLRGDTETDKLIF.

For this clone: One end of the junction does not line up with germline, which may come from a read error. J is TRDJ1 and V is TRDV2; D gene uncertain. The CDR3 has 18 amino acids. Germline V gives CDR1 GEAIGNYY, CDR2 EKD. As DNA, the CDR3 is TGTGCCTGTGAGCCTCTGCCCAATCCAGGGAGCATCACCGATAAACTAATCTTT. Translation gives CACEPLPNPGSITDKLIF.

This clone is termed medium-sized (0.01 to 0.1%). This chain connects TRDV2 to TRDJ1; no firm D call. The germline V gene encodes CDR1 GEAIGNYY and CDR2 EKD. V dropped 4 bases and J dropped 9 bases, with 26 bases sitting between them. This CDR3 spans 16 amino acids. The CDR3 sequence is CACESMTAPLKEELIF. Here the CDR3 DNA reads TGTGCCTGTGAGTCTATGACTGCGCCTTTGAAGGAAGAACTCATCTTT.

This clone is classed as medium-sized (0.01 to 0.1%). This chain uses TRDV2 with TRDJ1, with TRDD3 matching 9 bases. The CDR3 length is 18 residues. Germline values: CDR1 GEAIGNYY, CDR2 EKD. J was trimmed by 1 base and V by 2 bases; bases with no gene match: 13. CDR3 region: CACDSVSLGDSSTDKLIF. The DNA of the CDR3 is TGTGCCTGTGACAGTGTCTCCTTGGGGGATAGTTCCACCGATAAACTCATCTTT.

Details on this clone: TCRdb's entry gives the protein of a much larger clone, which mismatches this DNA's translation at residue 9, likely from a read error; the protein reported here is translated from the DNA. The chain links TRDV2 to TRDJ1; 10 nucleotides line up with TRDD3. The length of the CDR3 is 16 residues. Trimming took 3 bases from V and 4 from J; bases not matched to a gene: 10. CDR1 and CDR2 (germline): GEAIGNYY, EKD. The CDR3 DNA is TGTGCCTGTGACGGACTGGGGGATCGGGTCGTCGATAAACTCATCTTT. Its translation is CACDGLGDRVVDKLIF.

With respect to this clone: There is a difference at residue 21 between the TCRdb protein and the DNA translation, so the protein given here was translated from the DNA. CDR3 sequence (DNA): TGTGCCTTACAAAACGGGCCCCTACTGCTGAATACGCCGGTCCTACCTTACACCGATAAACCCATCTTT. Amino acids: CALQNGPLLLNTPVLPYTDKPIF. The genes are TRDV3 and TRDJ1; a weak D match, TRDD2 (6 bases). The CDR3 loop spans 23 amino acids. CDR1 and CDR2 from the germline V gene are TVYSNPD and GDNSRS (reference sequence).

This clone is classed as medium-sized. This rearrangement joins TRDV1 to TRDJ1, with TRDD3 matching over 12 bases. Germline assignment: CDR1 TSWWSYY and CDR2 QGS. The junction had 30 bases not matched to a gene; V was cut back by 5 bases and J by 2 bases. The CDR3 loop spans 24 amino acids. Here the CDR3 DNA reads TGTGCTCTTGGGAACCATCTTCCCAGGGGTCGCCTCTGGGGGATACGCGGGGGAACCGATAAACTCATCTTT. Amino acid sequence: CALGNHLPRGRLWGIRGGTDKLIF.